This T cell receptor (beta chain) originates from a study of T cell repertoires in cytomegalovirus infection. Study-wide background: CMV epitopes that were recently identified and HLA-C-restricted were used alongside well-studied HLA-B-restricted ones. Study conclusions and caveats: Accumulated public TCR beta family frequency recognized individuals carrying CMV together with the relevant HLA.

This clonotype came up a few times. Its antigen is not known. The CDR3 totals 15 residues. V gave up 8 bases and J gave up 7 bases, with 20 bases separating them. CDR1 and CDR2 (germline): MNHEY, SVGAGI. MiXCR, applied by TCRdb to the reads, yields one record per CDR3 protein. The profile shows 700,000 to 850,000 distinct CDR3 sequences, about 31% of them singletons. The material sequenced was cultured CD8+ T cells from PBMCs, taken from culture after CMV antigen stimulation. The source of this sequence is a human donor in good health (CMV status not recorded). Some clones in this sample may be carry-over from other donors' samples. The chain joins TRBV6-5 to TRBJ2-2; D gene unclear. CDR3 sequence: CASQARTNFVGELFF. In DNA, the CDR3 is TGTGCCAGCCAAGCCCGAACAAATTTTGTCGGGGAGCTGTTTTTT.